The 23 T cell receptor delta chains below come from one sample, sequenced in a study of gamma-delta T cells after stem cell transplantation. TCRdb called clones anew from the RT-PCR reads with CATT. The sample includes around 3,000 delta-chain clones, approximately 1.5% seen only once; the top ten take roughly 30%. Sequencing was done on a sample of gamma-delta T cells. The source of these receptors is a human donor. It is not recorded whose cells these are; they may come from a transplant donor.

This clone was detected a few times. A far larger clone is one nucleotide away, so this likely arose from a read error. This specimen includes other DNA sequences encoding the same CDR3. The chain joins TRDV2 to TRDJ1, with 10 nucleotides matching TRDD3. The germline CDR1 and CDR2 sequences are GEAIGNYY and EKD. The CDR3 spans 17 residues. For the CDR3, the DNA is TGCGCCTGTGACACCGTCACTGGGGGATTACGCACCGATAAACTCATCTTT. Translation: CACDTVTGGLRTDKLIF.

In the case of this clone: The protein recorded in TCRdb matches a much larger clone and deviates from this DNA's translation at residue 4, suggesting a read error; the protein here is obtained by translating the DNA. In DNA, the CDR3 is TGTGCCTGTAATGAGGTACTGGGGACTTACACCGATAAACTCATCTTT. The encoded protein is CACNEVLGTYTDKLIF. The chain has TRDV2 and TRDJ1, with 7 nucleotides matching TRDD3. The CDR3 contains 16 residues. Germline V gene lookup returns CDR1 GEAIGNYY and CDR2 EKD. The J segment lost 0 bases and the V segment lost 6 bases, leaving 12 bases of the junction unmatched.

This clone turned up a few times. TCRdb lists the protein of a much larger clone for this DNA, which differs at residue 11, so this is likely a read error; the protein given here is translated from the DNA itself. The rearrangement uses TRDV2 and TRDJ1; the match to TRDD3 covers 7 bases. The CDR3 consists of 18 residues. The germline CDR1 and CDR2 sequences are GEAIGNYY and EKD. Trimming at V came to 4 bases and at J to 0 bases, leaving 16 bases not matched to a gene. CDR3 protein: CACEPLTLLGTHTDKLIF. CDR3 in DNA: TGTGCCTGTGAACCTCTAACCTTACTGGGGACCCACACCGATAAACTCATCTTT.

This clone has a handful of counts. This probably arose from a read error, given a far larger clone one base away. The sample has other DNA sequences that encode this CDR3 too. CDR3 bases: TGTGCCTGTGACACGGTGGGGGACCTTCCTATGGGGGAGCTCATCTTT. The encoded protein is CACDTVGDLPMGELIF. The rearrangement links TRDV2 to TRDJ1; possible D gene TRDD2, 8 bases. V was cut by 1 base and J by 11 bases, with 25 bases left in between. CDR1 is GEAIGNYY and CDR2 is EKD in the germline V gene. The CDR3 has 16 residues.

In its sample, this clone is hyperexpanded. Additional DNA sequences in this sample encode the identical CDR3. This chain joins TRDV2 and TRDJ1, with D uncertain. This CDR3 is built from 15 residues. Germline-derived CDR1 and CDR2 are GEAIGNYY and EKD. The ends were cut back, 0 bases at V and 0 bases at J, with 10 bases in the middle. CDR3 nucleotide sequence: TGTGCCTGTGACACCCTATCCGGTTACACCGATAAACTCATCTTT. As protein: CACDTLSGYTDKLIF.

Comments on this clone: It differs at one base from a far larger clone, so likely a read error. At the DNA level, this CDR3 is encoded by other sequences in the same sample as well. The chain employs TRDV2 and TRDJ1, with TRDD3 identical over 10 bases. The germline gives CDR1 GEAIGNYY, CDR2 EKD. This CDR3 is built from 16 residues. As DNA, the CDR3 is TGTGCCTGTGACCCTTTACTGGGGGATTCCACCGATAAACTCATCTTC. This gives the protein CACDPLLGDSTDKLIF.

There are a few counts of this clone. For this DNA, TCRdb reports the protein of a much larger clone, which diverges at residue 10, most likely from a read error; the protein presented here is translated directly from the DNA. The chain links TRDV2 to TRDJ1; TRDD3 matches at 7 bases. CDR1 is GEAIGNYY, CDR2 EKD, per germline. Germline trimming cut 3 bases from V and 0 bases from J; bases unmatched to any gene: 18. The CDR3 has 19 amino acids. As DNA, the CDR3 is TGTGCCTGTGACTACCTTAAGGGGATATGGGGCGACGACACCGATAAACTCATCTTT. This translates into CACDYLKGIWGDDTDKLIF.

This clone was detected only a few times. The TCRdb protein, from a much larger clone, departs from this DNA's translation at residue 7, likely by read error; the protein shown derives from the DNA. The chain joins TRDV2 to TRDJ1, with no clear D. This CDR3 contains 16 residues. From germline, CDR1 is GEAIGNYY and CDR2 EKD. The V end lost 0 bases, the J end lost 3 bases, and 16 bases lay between the germline ends. DNA of the CDR3: TGTGCCTGTGACACCGTCATAGCGATGAAGGCCGATAAACTCATCTTT. Encoded protein: CACDTVIAMKADKLIF.

The table lists this clone with a few counts. A read error is the likely source, as a far larger clone sits one nucleotide away. Other DNA sequences of this sample code for an identical CDR3. The CDR3 protein is CACDTLTLGDTDKLIF. CDR3 bases: TGCGCCTGTGACACTCTTACACTGGGGGATACCGATAAACTCATCTTT. The genes are TRDV2 and TRDJ1; TRDD3 aligns across 10 bases. This CDR3 has 16 amino acids. Germline V lookup: CDR1 GEAIGNYY, CDR2 EKD.

This clone was detected a few times. The translation of this DNA and the TCRdb protein of a much larger clone differ at residue 7, probably owing to a read error; the protein shown here is translated from the DNA. The chain joins TRDV2 to TRDJ1; D is unresolved. CDR1 and CDR2 from the germline V gene are GEAIGNYY and EKD. The CDR3 covers 14 residues. The ends were cut back, 4 bases at V and 3 bases at J, with 14 bases in the middle. CDR3 protein: CACDILEGSDKLIF. The CDR3 bases are TGTGCCTGTGATATCCTGGAGGGGTCCGATAAACTCATCTTT.

Turning to this clone: This may come from a read error, since a much larger clone is one base off. Other DNA sequences in the same sample also yield this CDR3. This chain uses TRDV2 with TRDJ1; the match to TRDD2 covers 7 bases. Trimming took 3 bases from V and 1 from J; bases not matched to a gene: 28. This CDR3 comprises 22 residues. CDR1 is GEAIGNYY and CDR2 is EKD in the germline V gene. The CDR3 bases are TGTGCCTGTGACCCCCTTCCTGCGGTACTAGGTAAGGAGTCACAGCCCACCGATAAACTCATCTTT. It yields the protein CACDPLPAVLGKESQPTDKLIF.

A remark on this clone: Other DNA sequences within the sample encode an identical CDR3. The CDR3 DNA is TGTGCCTGTGACACGGTCGGGGATTCCACCGATAAACTCATCTTT. This gives the protein CACDTVGDSTDKLIF. The chain has TRDV2 and TRDJ1; a possible D gene is TRDD3 (6 bases). In germline, CDR1 is GEAIGNYY, CDR2 EKD. Trimming left V 1 base short and J 1 base short, with 12 bases between. The CDR3 extends over 15 amino acids.

Sample share makes this clone large (0.1 to 1%). The sample carries other DNA sequences with the same CDR3. In nucleotides, the CDR3 is TGTGCCTGTGACACCGTAGTGGGGGGAGTTCGTGATAAACTCATCTTT. Its translation is CACDTVVGGVRDKLIF. The chain uses TRDV2 and TRDJ1; possible D gene TRDD3, 6 bases. CDR3 length: 16 residues. The V end lost 0 bases, the J end lost 5 bases, and 18 bases lay between the germline ends. Looked up from germline, CDR1 is GEAIGNYY and CDR2 is EKD.

As for this clone: The TCRdb protein, from a much larger clone, departs from this DNA's translation at residue 3, likely by read error; the protein shown derives from the DNA. The rearrangement links TRDV2 to TRDJ1; TRDD3 might be the D (6 bases). The CDR3 is made up of 18 amino acids. Germline loops: CDR1 GEAIGNYY, CDR2 EKD. The chain's CDR3 is CARDPVGGGPPYTDKLIF. The CDR3 DNA sequence: TGTGCCCGTGATCCCGTAGGGGGGGGACCCCCTTACACCGATAAACTCATCTTT.

About this clone itself: A far larger clone differs by one base, so this is likely a read error. Distinct nucleotide sequences in the sample also encode this CDR3. This chain joins TRDV2 and TRDJ1, with 9 bases aligning to TRDD3. From germline, CDR1 is GEAIGNYY and CDR2 EKD. The CDR3 loop spans 15 amino acids. CDR3: CACDTVGGYSDKLIF. CDR3 in DNA: TGTGCCTGCGACACCGTGGGGGGATACTCCGATAAACTCATCTTT.

This clone was counted only a few times. This chain links TRDV2 with TRDJ1; 13 nucleotides line up with TRDD3. Trimming removed 3 bases from V and 0 bases from J; junction bases left unmatched: 9. From germline, CDR1 is GEAIGNYY and CDR2 EKD. This CDR3 spans 18 amino acids. CDR3 loop: CACDPLLGDTRDTDKLIF. Written as DNA, the CDR3 is TGTGCCTGTGACCCTTTACTGGGGGATACGCGGGACACCGATAAACTCATCTTT.

This clone was counted only a few times. The protein TCRdb lists belongs to a much larger clone and differs from this DNA's translation at residue 16, which points to a read error; the protein shown is made from the DNA. The genes are TRDV2 and TRDJ1, with TRDD3 matching over 13 bases. CDR3 size: 17 residues. Germline lookup yields CDR1 GEAIGNYY and CDR2 EKD. CDR3 in amino acids: CACDTILGDTVDRKLTF. CDR3 nucleotide sequence: TGTGCCTGTGACACGATACTGGGGGATACGGTGGACCGTAAACTCACCTTT.

This clone appeared a few times. The protein that TCRdb holds for this DNA derives from a much larger clone and differs from the translated DNA at residue 3, which likely indicates a read error; the protein shown here is translated from the DNA. CDR3 region: CARDTVTAMKADKLIF. The CDR3 nucleotides are TGTGCCCGTGACACCGTCACAGCGATGAAGGCCGATAAACTCATCTTT. The chain carries TRDV2 and TRDJ1; D gene uncertain. This CDR3 spans 16 amino acids. Germline V gives CDR1 GEAIGNYY, CDR2 EKD.

About this clone: TCRdb's listed protein matches a much larger clone and diverges from this DNA's translation at residue 10, likely through a read error; the protein shown comes from the DNA. This chain links TRDV2 with TRDJ3; weak D call: TRDD3 (6 bases). V gave up 0 bases and J gave up 0 bases, with 26 bases separating them. Per germline, CDR1 GEAIGNYY and CDR2 EKD. This CDR3 has 23 residues. The DNA for the CDR3 is TGTGCCTGTGACACCGTTGTCCGGGATATGCCGGAAGAAACCTCCTGGGACACCCGACAGATGTTTTTC. Encoded protein: CACDTVVRDMPEETSWDTRQMFF.

This clone was picked up many times. Given a far larger clone just one base away, this is likely a sequencing read error. This rearrangement joins TRDV2 to TRDJ1; perhaps TRDD3 as D (5 bases). Per the germline V gene, CDR1 is GEAIGNYY and CDR2 is EKD. CDR3 length: 15 residues. V dropped 1 base and J dropped 1 base, with 12 bases sitting between them. The CDR3: CACDTVGTCTDKLIF. In nucleotides, the CDR3 is TGTGCCTGTGACACAGTGGGGACGTGCACCGATAAACTCATCTTT.

To note about this clone: A far larger clone is a single base away, which makes a read error likely. Other DNA sequences of this sample code for an identical CDR3. The chain has TRDV2 and TRDJ1; 11 nucleotides align to TRDD3. Losses at the gene ends were 7 bases for V and 4 bases for J; bases not matched to a gene: 13. The length of the CDR3 is 16 residues. Germline-derived CDR1 and CDR2 are GEAIGNYY and EKD. The CDR3: CACYSITGGYVDKLIF. The CDR3 DNA reads TGTGCCTGCTATTCGATTACTGGGGGATATGTCGATAAACTCATCTTT.

In regard to this clone: A far bigger clonotype differs at one base, so this is likely a read error. This CDR3 is also generated by other DNA sequences in the sample. The chain couples TRDV2 to TRDJ1, with 10 bases aligning to TRDD3. Germline V gene sequence: CDR1 GEAIGNYY, CDR2 EKD. The trim removed 3 bases at V and 2 bases at J, leaving 14 bases unmatched. The CDR3 runs 18 residues. CDR3 nucleotide sequence: TGTGCCTGTGACCCCGCTGGGGGATATGGGACAAGGACCGATAAACTCATCTTT. This translates into CACDPAGGYGTRTDKLIF.

Details on this clone: The TCRdb protein comes from a much larger clone and disagrees with this DNA's translation at residue 10, likely due to a read error; the protein given here is derived from the DNA. J is TRDJ1 and V is TRDV2, with D tentatively TRDD3 (5 bases). Germline lookup yields CDR1 GEAIGNYY and CDR2 EKD. The CDR3 is 15 amino acids. Trimming removed 1 base at V and 4 bases at J, with 15 bases between. For the CDR3, the DNA is TGTGCCTGTGACACGGTCGGGGAGAACATCGATAAACTCATCTTT. Encoded protein: CACDTVGENIDKLIF.